This T cell receptor (beta chain) was sequenced during a study of radiation and T cells in renal cell carcinoma. Data came from immunoSEQ multiplex PCR; TCRdb stores just in-frame clones and leaves some out. Among about 91,000 clones listed, about four fifths were seen once. Time point of the sample: baseline pretreatment blood. The treatment is: 15 Gy SBRT to primary tumor, nephrectomy 4 weeks later. V shed 4 bases, J shed 1 base, and the junction held 6 bases outside the gene matches. The CDR3 extends over 15 amino acids. The germline gives CDR1 SGDLS, CDR2 YYNGEE. The V and J genes are TRBV9 and TRBJ2-7, with TRBD2 matching 9 bases. The sequence was collected from a man between 60 and 70 years old with renal cell carcinoma. The source was blood, collected from a patient whose treatment included radiotherapy and nephrectomy. CDR3 protein: CASSTSGSSSYEQYF. CDR3 nucleotides: TGTGCCAGCAGCACTAGCGGGTCGTCGTCCTACGAGCAGTACTTC.